These T cell receptor beta chains were read from a single sample in a study of CD8 T cells in ankylosing spondylitis. TCRdb independently ran MiXCR on the 5' RACE reads; one entry per CDR3 protein. The table records approximately 200,000 distinct CDR3 sequences, roughly 12% of them present only once. The specimen was blood, either unsorted or a sorted T cell fraction (not recorded which). These receptors all stem from a male donor with ankylosing spondylitis or in good health (not recorded which). CDR3s include the opening cysteine and the closing phenylalanine or tryptophan. D genes are given only for firm matches. Clone sizes are given selectively: once, few, many, or a class where the clone is expanded.

size	D	V	J	length	CDR3	DNA
few	NA	TRBV7-6	TRBJ2-3	14	CASSIWPSTDTQYF	TGTGCCAGCAGCATTTGGCCTAGCACAGATACGCAGTATTTT
many	NA	TRBV5-1	TRBJ2-1	11	CASSSTNEQFF	TGCGCCAGCAGCTCCACCAATGAGCAGTTCTTC
NA	NA	TRBV7-9	TRBJ1-1	13	CASSLGGASEAFF	TGTGCCAGCAGCTTAGGGGGGGCATCTGAAGCTTTCTTT
few	NA	TRBV13	TRBJ1-2	15	CASSSQGGANYGYTF	TGTGCCAGCAGCTCCCAAGGGGGGGCAAACTATGGCTACACCTTC
NA	TRBD2	TRBV5-1	TRBJ2-4	18	CASSLLGTSGREENIQYF	TGCGCCAGCAGCTTGCTCGGGACTAGCGGGAGGGAAGAAAACATTCAGTACTTC
few	TRBD1	TRBV5-1	TRBJ1-1	15	CASSLALQGPLLTFF	TGCGCCAGCAGCTTGGCCCTACAGGGGCCCCTTTTAACTTTCTTT
NA	NA	TRBV2	TRBJ1-1	14	CASSEIPGGTEAFF	TGTGCCAGCAGTGAAATCCCTGGGGGCACTGAAGCTTTCTTT
NA	NA	TRBV4-1	TRBJ2-7	14	CASSQVWGAYEQYF	TGCGCCAGCAGCCAAGTCTGGGGAGCCTACGAGCAGTACTTC
many	NA	TRBV4-1	TRBJ2-2	13	CASSPTGTGELFF	TGCGCCAGCAGCCCCACAGGGACCGGGGAGCTGTTTTTT
few	NA	TRBV5-1	TRBJ1-2	12	CASSADTYGYTF	TGCGCCAGCAGCGCGGACACCTATGGCTACACCTTC
NA	NA	TRBV25-1	TRBJ2-5	14	CASSDLGDRETQYF	TGTGCCAGCAGTGACCTGGGCGATAGAGAGACCCAGTACTTC
NA	NA	TRBV20-1	TRBJ2-3	14	CSARDEGGTDTQYF	TGCAGTGCTAGAGATGAGGGGGGCACAGATACGCAGTATTTT
NA	NA	TRBV6-4	TRBJ2-3	15	CASSDGEGATDTQYF	TGTGCCAGCAGTGACGGGGAGGGGGCGACAGATACGCAGTATTTT
many	NA	TRBV4-1	TRBJ2-3	15	CASSQIAEWTDTQYF	TGCGCCAGCAGCCAAATAGCCGAGTGGACAGATACGCAGTATTTT
NA	TRBD1	TRBV5-1	TRBJ2-7	15	CASSLTGQGLYEQYF	TGCGCCAGCAGCTTGACAGGACAGGGTCTCTACGAGCAGTACTTC
NA	NA	TRBV6-2/TRBV6-3	TRBJ2-3	12	CASTDPTGRHYF	TGTGCCAGCACCGACCCGACAGGGAGGCACTATTTT
NA	NA	TRBV20-1	TRBJ1-4	13	CSAEGTMDGELFF	TGCAGTGCTGAAGGTACGATGGACGGGGAACTGTTTTTT
many	TRBD2	TRBV12-3/TRBV12-4	TRBJ2-1	15	CASRHGTGTRNEQFF	TGTGCCAGCAGGCATGGAACCGGGACTAGGAATGAGCAGTTCTTC
NA	NA	TRBV11-2	TRBJ2-5	15	CASSRGWGAQETQYF	TGTGCCAGCAGCCGGGGATGGGGGGCACAGGAGACCCAGTACTTC
NA	NA	TRBV2	TRBJ2-3	13	CASAALNTDTQYF	TGTGCCAGCGCGGCTCTCAACACAGATACGCAGTATTTT
few	NA	TRBV5-1	TRBJ2-2	16	CASSHLGGSNTGELFF	TGCGCCAGCAGTCATTTGGGGGGATCGAACACCGGGGAGCTGTTTTTT
NA	NA	TRBV19	TRBJ2-7	14	CASSYGPEWGEQYF	TGTGCCAGTAGTTACGGACCAGAGTGGGGCGAGCAGTACTTC
few	TRBD1	TRBV7-9	TRBJ2-7	14	CASSLLAGGNEQYF	TGTGCCAGCAGCTTACTGGCAGGGGGTAACGAGCAGTACTTC
NA	NA	TRBV20-1	TRBJ2-2	12	CSASANTGELFF	TGCAGTGCTAGCGCAAACACCGGGGAGCTGTTTTTT